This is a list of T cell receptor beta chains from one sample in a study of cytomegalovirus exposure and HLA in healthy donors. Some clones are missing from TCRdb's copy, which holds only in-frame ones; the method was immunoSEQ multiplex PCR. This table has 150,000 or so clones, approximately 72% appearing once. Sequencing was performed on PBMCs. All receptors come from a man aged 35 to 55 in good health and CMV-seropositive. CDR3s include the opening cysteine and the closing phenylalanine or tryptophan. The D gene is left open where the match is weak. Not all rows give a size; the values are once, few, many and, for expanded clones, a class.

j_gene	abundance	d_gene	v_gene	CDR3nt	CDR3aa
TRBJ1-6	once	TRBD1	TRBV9	TGTGCCAGCAGCGTAATGGGACAGGGTAACAATTCACCCCTCCACTTT	CASSVMGQGNNSPLHF
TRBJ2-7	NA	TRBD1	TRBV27	TGTGCCAGCAGTCACGGGGACAGGCCCTACGAGCAGTACTTC	CASSHGDRPYEQYF
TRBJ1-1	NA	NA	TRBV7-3	TGTGCCAGCAGCACAAACCGCGGTTTTGAAGCTTTCTTT	CASSTNRGFEAFF
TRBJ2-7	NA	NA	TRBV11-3	TGTGCCAGCAGCCCAAACCCCACAGGGGAGCAGTACTTC	CASSPNPTGEQYF
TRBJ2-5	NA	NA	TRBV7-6	TGTGCCAGCAGCTTAGGGCTAGCTTTGTACCAAGAGACCCAGTACTTC	CASSLGLALYQETQYF
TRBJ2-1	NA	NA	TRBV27	TGTGCCAGCAGAACCGGGTCCCCCTACAATGAGCAGTTCTTC	CASRTGSPYNEQFF
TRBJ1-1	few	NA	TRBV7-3	TGTGCCAGCAGCTTCGGTTACACTGAAGCTTTCTTT	CASSFGYTEAFF
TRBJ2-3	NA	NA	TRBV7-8	TGTGCCAGCAGCTTATTAGGCACAGATACGCAGTATTTT	CASSLLGTDTQYF
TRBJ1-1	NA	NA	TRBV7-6	TGTGCCAGCACCGCAAGCCTCGAGGGCACTGAAGCTTTCTTT	CASTASLEGTEAFF
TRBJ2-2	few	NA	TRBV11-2	TGTGCCAGCAGCTTAGGGCCAGGGGTCAGCGGGGAGCTGTTTTTT	CASSLGPGVSGELFF